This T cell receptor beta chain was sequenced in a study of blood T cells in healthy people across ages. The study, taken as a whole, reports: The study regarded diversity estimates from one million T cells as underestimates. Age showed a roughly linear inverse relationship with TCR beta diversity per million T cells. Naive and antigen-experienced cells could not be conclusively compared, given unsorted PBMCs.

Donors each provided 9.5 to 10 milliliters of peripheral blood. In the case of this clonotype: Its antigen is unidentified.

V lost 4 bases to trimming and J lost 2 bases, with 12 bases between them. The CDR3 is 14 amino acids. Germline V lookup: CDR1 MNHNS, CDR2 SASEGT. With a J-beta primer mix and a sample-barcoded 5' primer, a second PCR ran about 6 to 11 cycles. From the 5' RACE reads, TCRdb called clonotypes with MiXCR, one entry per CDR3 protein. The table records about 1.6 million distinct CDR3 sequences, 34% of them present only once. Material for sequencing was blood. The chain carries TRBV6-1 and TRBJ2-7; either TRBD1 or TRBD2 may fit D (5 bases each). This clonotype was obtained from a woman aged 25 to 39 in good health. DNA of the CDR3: TGTGCCAGCAGTGCCCGGGGCCTTACCTACGAGCAGTACTTC. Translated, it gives CASSARGLTYEQYF.